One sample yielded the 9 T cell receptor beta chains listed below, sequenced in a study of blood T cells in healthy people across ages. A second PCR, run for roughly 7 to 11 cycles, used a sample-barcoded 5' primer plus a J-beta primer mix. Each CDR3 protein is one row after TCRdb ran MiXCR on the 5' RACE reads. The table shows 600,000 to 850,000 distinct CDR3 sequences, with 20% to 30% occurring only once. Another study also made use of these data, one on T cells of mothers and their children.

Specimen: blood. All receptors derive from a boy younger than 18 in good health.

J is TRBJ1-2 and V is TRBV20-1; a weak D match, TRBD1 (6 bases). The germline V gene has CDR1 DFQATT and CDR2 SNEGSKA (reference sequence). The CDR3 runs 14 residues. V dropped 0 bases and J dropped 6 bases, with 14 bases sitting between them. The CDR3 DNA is TGCAGTGCTAGAGATCCCAACAGGGTTGATGGCTACACCTTC. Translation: CSARDPNRVDGYTF.

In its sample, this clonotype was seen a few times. The CDR3, as DNA: TGCGCCAGCAGCCCACTGACAGGAGCCTACGAGCAGTACTTC. Translating it yields CASSPLTGAYEQYF. V and J are TRBV4-3 and TRBJ2-5; D possibly corresponds to TRBD1 (6 bases). The DNA end lines up better with TRBJ2-7; the J call may be wrong. Germline values: CDR1 LGHNA, CDR2 YSLEER. The CDR3 is 14 amino acids.

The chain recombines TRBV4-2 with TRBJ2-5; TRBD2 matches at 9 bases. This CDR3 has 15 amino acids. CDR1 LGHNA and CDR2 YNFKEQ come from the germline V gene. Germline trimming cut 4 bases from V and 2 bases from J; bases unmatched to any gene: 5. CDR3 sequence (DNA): TGTGCCAGCAGCCTAAGACTAGCGGATCAAGAGACCCAGTACTTC. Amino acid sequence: CASSLRLADQETQYF.

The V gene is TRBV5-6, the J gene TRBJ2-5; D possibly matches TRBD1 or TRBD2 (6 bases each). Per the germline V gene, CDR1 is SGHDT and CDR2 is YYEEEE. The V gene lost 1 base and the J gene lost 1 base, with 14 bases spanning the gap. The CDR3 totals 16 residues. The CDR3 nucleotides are TGTGCCAGCAGCTTGACGGGGGCAACATTCCAAGAGACCCAGTACTTC. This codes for CASSLTGATFQETQYF.

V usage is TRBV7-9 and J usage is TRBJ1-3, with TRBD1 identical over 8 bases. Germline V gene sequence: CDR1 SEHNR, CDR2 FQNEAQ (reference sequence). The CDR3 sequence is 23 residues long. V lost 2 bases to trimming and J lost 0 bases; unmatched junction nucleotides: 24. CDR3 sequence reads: CASSLRVVHVVETGVNSGNTIYF. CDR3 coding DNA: TGTGCCAGCAGCTTAAGGGTTGTCCACGTTGTGGAGACAGGGGTCAACTCTGGAAACACCATATATTTT.

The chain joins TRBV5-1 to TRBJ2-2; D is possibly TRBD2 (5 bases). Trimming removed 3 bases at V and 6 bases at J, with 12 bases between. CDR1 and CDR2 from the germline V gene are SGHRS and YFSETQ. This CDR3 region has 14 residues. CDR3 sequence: CASSSLLVSGELFF. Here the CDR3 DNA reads TGCGCCAGCAGCTCCCTACTAGTTTCCGGGGAGCTGTTTTTT.

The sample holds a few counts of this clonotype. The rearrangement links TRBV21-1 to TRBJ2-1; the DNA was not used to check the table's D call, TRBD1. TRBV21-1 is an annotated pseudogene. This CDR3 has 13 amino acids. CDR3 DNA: TGTGCCAGCCGGACAGGGGCTTACAATGAGCAGTTCTTC. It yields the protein CASRTGAYNEQFF.

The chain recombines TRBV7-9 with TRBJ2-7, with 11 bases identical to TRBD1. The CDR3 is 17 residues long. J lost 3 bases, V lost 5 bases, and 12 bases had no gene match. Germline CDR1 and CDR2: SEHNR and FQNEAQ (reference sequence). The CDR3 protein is CASSPGTGGALSYEQYF. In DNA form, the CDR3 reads TGTGCCAGCAGCCCAGGGACAGGGGGAGCCTTAAGCTACGAGCAGTACTTC.

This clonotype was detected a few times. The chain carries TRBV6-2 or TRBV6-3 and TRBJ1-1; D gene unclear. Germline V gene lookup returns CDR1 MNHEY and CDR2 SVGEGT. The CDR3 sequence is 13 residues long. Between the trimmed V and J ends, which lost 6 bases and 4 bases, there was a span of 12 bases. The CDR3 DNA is TGTGCCAGCAGATGGACGGCCGGCACTGAAGCTTTCTTT. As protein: CASRWTAGTEAFF.